The sequence of this T cell receptor (beta chain) was determined in a study of OX40 agonist ivuxolimab in advanced cancers. General study points: CD8+ T cells averaged more expanded clones than CD4+.

Comment on this clone: The antigen remains unidentified.

The assay was immunoSEQ multiplex PCR, and TCRdb's table has in-frame clones only and misses some. The sample includes 12,000 to 15,000 clones, 85% to 95% of them seen just once. Germline assignment: CDR1 LGHNA and CDR2 YNFKEQ. The CDR3 covers 17 residues. After removal of 0 bases from V and 0 bases from J, the junction contained 7 bases not matched to a gene. Patients were ineligible given autoimmune disease history or systemic immunosuppression. The chain links TRBV4-2 to TRBJ2-7, with 8 nucleotides matching TRBD2. The sample was CD4+ or CD8+ T cells sorted from blood, taken in a trial of the OX40 agonist ivuxolimab. This receptor was identified in an adult with an advanced solid tumor such as melanoma, head and neck, liver or kidney cancer. The CDR3 protein is CASSQDLSGGTSYEQYF. The DNA for the CDR3 is TGTGCCAGCAGCCAAGATTTAAGCGGGGGCACCTCCTACGAGCAGTACTTC.